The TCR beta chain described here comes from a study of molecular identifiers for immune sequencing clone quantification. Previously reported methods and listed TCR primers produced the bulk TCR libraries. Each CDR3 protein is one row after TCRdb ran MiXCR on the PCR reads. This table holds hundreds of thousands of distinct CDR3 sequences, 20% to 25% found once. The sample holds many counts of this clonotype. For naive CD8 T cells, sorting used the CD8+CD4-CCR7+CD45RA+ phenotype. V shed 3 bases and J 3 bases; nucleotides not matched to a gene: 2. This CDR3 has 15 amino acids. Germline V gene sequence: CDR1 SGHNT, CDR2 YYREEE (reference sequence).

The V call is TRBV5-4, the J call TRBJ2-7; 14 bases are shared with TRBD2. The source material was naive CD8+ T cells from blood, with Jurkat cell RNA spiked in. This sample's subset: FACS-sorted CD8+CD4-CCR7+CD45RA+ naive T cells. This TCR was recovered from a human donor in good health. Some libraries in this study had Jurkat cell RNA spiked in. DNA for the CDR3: TGTGCCAGCAGCTACGGGACTAGCGGGGGCTACGAGCAGTACTTC. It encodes CASSYGTSGGYEQYF. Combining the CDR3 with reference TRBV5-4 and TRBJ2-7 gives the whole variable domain ETGVTQSPTHLIKTRGQQVTLRCSSQSGHNTVSWYQQALGQGPQFIFQYYREEENGRGNFPPRFSGLQFPNYSSELNVNALELDDSALYLCASSYGTSGGYEQYFGPGTRLTVT.